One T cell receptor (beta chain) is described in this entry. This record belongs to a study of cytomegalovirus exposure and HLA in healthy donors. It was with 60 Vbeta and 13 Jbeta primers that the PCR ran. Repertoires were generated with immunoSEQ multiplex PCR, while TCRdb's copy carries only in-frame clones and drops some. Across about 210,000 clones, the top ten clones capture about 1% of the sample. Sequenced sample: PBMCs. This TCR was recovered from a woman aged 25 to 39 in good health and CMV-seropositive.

CDR3 coding DNA: TGCAGCGTTGAGGTAGTCTCTGGAAACACCATATATTTT. Protein product: CSVEVVSGNTIYF. This sequence joins TRBV29-1 and TRBJ1-3; D gene unclear. Trimming took off 3 bases at V and 0 bases at J, with 6 bases between the two ends. Germline V gene sequence: CDR1 SQVTM, CDR2 ANQGSEA. This CDR3 is built from 13 residues.